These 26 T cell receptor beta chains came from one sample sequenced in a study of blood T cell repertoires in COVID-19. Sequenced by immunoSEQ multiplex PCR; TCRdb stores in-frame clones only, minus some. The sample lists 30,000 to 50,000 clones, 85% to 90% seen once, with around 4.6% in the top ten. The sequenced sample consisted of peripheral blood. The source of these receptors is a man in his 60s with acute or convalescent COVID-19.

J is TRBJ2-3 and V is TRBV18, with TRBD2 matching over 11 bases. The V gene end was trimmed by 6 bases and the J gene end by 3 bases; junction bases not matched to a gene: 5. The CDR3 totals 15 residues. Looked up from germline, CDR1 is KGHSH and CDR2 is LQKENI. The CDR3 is CASSPRLAGTDTQYF. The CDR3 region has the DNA TGTGCCAGCTCTCCCCGACTAGCGGGGACAGATACGCAGTATTTT.

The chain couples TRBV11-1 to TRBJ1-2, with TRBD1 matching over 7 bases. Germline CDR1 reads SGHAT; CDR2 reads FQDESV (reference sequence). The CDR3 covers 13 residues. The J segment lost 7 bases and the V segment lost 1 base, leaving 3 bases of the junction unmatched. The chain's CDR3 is CASSLEGASGYTF. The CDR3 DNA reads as TGTGCCAGCAGCTTAGAGGGGGCAAGTGGCTACACCTTC.

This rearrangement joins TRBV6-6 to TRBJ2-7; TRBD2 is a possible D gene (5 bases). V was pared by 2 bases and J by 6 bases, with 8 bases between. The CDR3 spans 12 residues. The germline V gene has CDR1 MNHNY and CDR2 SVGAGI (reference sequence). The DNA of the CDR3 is TGTGCCAGCAGTTACATGGCGGGCGAGCAGTACTTC. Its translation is CASSYMAGEQYF.

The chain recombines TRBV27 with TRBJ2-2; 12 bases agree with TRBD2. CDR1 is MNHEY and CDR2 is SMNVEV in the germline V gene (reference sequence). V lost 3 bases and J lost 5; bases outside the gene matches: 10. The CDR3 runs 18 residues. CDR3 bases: TGTGCCAGCAGTTTTCTAGCGGGAGGGCAGGGAAGGACCGGGGAGCTGTTTTTT. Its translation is CASSFLAGGQGRTGELFF.

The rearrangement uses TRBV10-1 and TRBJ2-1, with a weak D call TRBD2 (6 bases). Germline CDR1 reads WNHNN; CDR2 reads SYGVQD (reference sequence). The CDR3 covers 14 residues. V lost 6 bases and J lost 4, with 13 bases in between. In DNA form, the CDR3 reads TGCGCCAGCAGCCCTAGCGTATTGTACAATGAGCAGTTCTTC. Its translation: CASSPSVLYNEQFF.

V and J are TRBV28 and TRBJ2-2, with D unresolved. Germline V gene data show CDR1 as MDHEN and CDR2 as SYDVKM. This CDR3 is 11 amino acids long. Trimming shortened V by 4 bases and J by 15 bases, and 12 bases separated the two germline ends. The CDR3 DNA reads TGTGCCAGCAGTTCCGTCAGTATGGTGTTTTTT. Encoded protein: CASSSVSMVFF.

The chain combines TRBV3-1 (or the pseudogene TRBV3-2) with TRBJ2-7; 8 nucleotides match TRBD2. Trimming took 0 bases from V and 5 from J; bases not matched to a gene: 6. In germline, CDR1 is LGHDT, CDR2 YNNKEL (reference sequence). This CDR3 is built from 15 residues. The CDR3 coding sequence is TGTGCCAGCAGCCAAGATGGAAGCGGGAGTAACGAGCAGTACTTC. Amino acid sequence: CASSQDGSGSNEQYF.

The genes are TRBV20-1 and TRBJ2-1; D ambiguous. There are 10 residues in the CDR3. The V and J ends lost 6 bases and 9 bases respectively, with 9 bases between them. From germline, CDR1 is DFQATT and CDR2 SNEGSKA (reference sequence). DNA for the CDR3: TGCAGTGCACAGCCGACTGAGCAGTTCTTC. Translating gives CSAQPTEQFF.

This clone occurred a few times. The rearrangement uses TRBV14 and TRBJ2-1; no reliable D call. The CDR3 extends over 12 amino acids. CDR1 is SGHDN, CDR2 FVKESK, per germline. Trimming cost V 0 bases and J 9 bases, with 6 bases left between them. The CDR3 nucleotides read TGTGCCAGCAGCCAAGACCTTCGTGAGCAGTTCTTC. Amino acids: CASSQDLREQFF. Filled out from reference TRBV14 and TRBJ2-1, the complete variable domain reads EAGVTQFPSHSVIEKGQTVTLRCDPISGHDNLYWYRRVMGKEIKFLLHFVKESKQDESGMPNNRFLAERTGGTYSTLKVQPAELEDSGVYFCASSQDLREQFFGPGTRLTVL.

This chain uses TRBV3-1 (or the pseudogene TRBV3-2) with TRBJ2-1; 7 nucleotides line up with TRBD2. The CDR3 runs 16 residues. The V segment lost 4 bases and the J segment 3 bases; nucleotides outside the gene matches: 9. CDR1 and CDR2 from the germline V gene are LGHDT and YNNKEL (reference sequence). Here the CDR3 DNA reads TGTGCCAGCAGCCCCCTCGGGGGGAAAGGCTACAATGAGCAGTTCTTC. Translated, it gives CASSPLGGKGYNEQFF.

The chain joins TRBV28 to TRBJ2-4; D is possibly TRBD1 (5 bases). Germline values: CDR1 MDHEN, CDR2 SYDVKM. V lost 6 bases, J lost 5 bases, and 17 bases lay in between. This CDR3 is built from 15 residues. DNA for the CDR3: TGTGCCAGCAGCCTTCGCGGTTGGGGCCAAAACATTCAGTACTTC. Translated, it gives CASSLRGWGQNIQYF.

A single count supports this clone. CDR3 residues: CASSKNRGQETQYF. CDR3 nucleotides: TGTGCCAGCAGCAAAAACAGGGGGCAAGAGACCCAGTACTTC. The chain employs TRBV7-2 and TRBJ2-5, with 8 bases identical to TRBD1. J gave up 2 bases and V 5 bases, and 4 bases lay outside the gene matches. The CDR3 length is 14 residues. From germline, CDR1 is SGHTA and CDR2 FQGNSA.

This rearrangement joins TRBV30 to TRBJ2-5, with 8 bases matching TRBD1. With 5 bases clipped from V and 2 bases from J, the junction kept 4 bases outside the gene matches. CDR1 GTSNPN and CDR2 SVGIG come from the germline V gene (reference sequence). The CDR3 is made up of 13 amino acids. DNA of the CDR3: TGTGCCTGGGCCGGACAGGGTCAAGAGACCCAGTACTTC. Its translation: CAWAGQGQETQYF.

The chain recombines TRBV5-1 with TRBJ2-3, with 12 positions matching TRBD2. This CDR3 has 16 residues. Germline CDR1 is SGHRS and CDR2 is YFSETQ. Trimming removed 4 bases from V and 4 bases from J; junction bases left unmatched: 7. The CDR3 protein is CASSLGLAGTSDTQYF. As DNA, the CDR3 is TGCGCCAGCAGCCTCGGACTAGCGGGGACCTCAGATACGCAGTATTTT.

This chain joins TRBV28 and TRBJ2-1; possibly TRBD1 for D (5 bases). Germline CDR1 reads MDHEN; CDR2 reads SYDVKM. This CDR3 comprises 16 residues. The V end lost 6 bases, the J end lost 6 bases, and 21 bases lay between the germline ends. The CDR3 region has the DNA TGTGCCAGCAGCTCGACTTTGGGGCCCCCTCCCAATGAGCAGTTCTTC. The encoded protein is CASSSTLGPPPNEQFF.

The CDR3 is CASSSQQGRPGELFF. The CDR3, as DNA: TGTGCCAGCAGCTCCCAGCAGGGGCGTCCCGGGGAGCTGTTTTTT. The chain couples TRBV6-2 or TRBV6-3 to TRBJ2-2; D possibly corresponds to TRBD1 (6 bases). Germline V lookup: CDR1 MNHEY, CDR2 SVGEGT. The length of the CDR3 is 15 residues. The V gene lost 6 bases and the J gene lost 6 bases, with 17 bases spanning the gap.

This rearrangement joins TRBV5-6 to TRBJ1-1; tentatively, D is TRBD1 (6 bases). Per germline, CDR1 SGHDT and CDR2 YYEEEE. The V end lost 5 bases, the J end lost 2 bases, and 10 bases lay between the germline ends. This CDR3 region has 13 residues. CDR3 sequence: CASRSQGNTEAFF. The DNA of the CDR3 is TGTGCCAGCAGATCACAGGGAAACACTGAAGCTTTCTTT.

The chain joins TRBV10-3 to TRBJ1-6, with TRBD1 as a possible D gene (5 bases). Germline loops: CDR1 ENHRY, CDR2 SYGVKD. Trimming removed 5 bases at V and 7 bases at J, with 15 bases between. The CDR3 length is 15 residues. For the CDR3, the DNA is TGTGCCATCAGTTTACAGGAGCCGCGGAATTCACCCCTCCACTTT. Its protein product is CAISLQEPRNSPLHF.

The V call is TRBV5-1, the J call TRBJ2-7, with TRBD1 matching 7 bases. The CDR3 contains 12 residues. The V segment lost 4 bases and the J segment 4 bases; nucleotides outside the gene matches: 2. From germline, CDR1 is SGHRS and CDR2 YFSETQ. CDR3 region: CASSTQGYEQYF. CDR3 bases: TGCGCCAGCAGCACACAGGGGTACGAGCAGTACTTC.

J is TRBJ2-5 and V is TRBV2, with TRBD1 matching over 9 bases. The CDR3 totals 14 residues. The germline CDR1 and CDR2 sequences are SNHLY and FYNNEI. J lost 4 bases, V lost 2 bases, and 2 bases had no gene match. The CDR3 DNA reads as TGTGCCAGCAGTGAATGGGACAGGGTAGAGACCCAGTACTTC. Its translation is CASSEWDRVETQYF.

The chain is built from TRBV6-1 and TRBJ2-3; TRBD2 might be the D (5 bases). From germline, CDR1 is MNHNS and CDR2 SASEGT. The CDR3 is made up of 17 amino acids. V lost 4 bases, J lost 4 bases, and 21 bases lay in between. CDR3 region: CASSAPLPGMRADTQYF. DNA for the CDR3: TGTGCCAGCAGTGCCCCCCTACCTGGGATGAGGGCAGATACGCAGTATTTT.

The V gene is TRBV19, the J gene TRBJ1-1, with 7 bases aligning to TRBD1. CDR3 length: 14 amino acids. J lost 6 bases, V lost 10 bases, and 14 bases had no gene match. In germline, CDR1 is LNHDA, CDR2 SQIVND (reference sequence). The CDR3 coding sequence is TGTGCCACCTGGGGGGCCGACAGGGACTCTGAAGCTTTCTTT. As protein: CATWGADRDSEAFF.

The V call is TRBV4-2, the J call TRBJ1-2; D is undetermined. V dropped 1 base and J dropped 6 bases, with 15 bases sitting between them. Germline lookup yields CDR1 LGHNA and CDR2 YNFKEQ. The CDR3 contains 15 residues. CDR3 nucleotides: TGTGCCAGCAGCCAAGTGTCCTCCTCTACGAATGGCTACACCTTC. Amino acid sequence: CASSQVSSSTNGYTF.

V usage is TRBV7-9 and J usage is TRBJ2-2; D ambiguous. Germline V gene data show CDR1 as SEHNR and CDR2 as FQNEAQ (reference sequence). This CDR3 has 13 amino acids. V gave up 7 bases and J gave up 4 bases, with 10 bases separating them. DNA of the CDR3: TGTGCCAGCAATAGCCCGGGCACCGGGGAGCTGTTTTTT. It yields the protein CASNSPGTGELFF.

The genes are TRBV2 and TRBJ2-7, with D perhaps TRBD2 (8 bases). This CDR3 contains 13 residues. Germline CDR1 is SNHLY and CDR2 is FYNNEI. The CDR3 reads CAAREGAFNEQYF. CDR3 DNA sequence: TGTGCAGCCCGGGAGGGGGCATTCAACGAGCAGTACTTC.

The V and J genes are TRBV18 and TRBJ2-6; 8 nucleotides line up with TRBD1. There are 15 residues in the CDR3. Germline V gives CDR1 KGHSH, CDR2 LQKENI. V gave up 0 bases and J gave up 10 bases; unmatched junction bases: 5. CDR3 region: CASSPPQGAKNVLTF. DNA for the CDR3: TGTGCCAGCTCACCACCGCAGGGGGCAAAGAACGTCCTGACTTTC.